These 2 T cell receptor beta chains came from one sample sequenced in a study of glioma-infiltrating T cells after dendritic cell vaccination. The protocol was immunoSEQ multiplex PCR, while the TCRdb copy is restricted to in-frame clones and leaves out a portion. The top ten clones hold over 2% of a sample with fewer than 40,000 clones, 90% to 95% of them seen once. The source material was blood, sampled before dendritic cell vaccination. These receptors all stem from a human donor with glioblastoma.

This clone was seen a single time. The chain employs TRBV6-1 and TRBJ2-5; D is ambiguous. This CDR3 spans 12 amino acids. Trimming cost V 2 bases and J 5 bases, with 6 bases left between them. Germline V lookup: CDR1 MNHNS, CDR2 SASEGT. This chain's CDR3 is CASSEKRETQYF. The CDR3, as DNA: TGTGCCAGCAGTGAAAAGAGGGAGACCCAGTACTTC.

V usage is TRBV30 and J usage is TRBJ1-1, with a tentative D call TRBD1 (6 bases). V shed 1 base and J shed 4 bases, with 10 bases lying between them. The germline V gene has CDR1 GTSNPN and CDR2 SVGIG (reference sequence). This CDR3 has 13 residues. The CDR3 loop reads CAWSEQGVTEAFF. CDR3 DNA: TGTGCCTGGAGTGAACAGGGAGTCACTGAAGCTTTCTTT. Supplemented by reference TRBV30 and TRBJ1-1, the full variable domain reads SQTIHQWPATLVQPVGSPLSLECTVEGTSNPNLYWYRQAAGRGLQLLFYSVGIGQISSEVPQNLSASRPQDRQFILSSKKLLLSDSGFYLCAWSEQGVTEAFFGQGTRLTVV.